This T cell receptor beta chain was sequenced in a study of T cells in Graves' hyperthyroidism and ophthalmopathy. The CDR3 runs 13 residues. V lost 7 bases, J lost 5 bases, and 9 bases stayed unmatched. The V gene's germline CDR1 is SQVTM and CDR2 ANQGSEA. These patients, aged 18 to 65, had recently diagnosed hyperthyroidism lasting under 2 months. General study findings and limits: Clonotypes that were expanded in thyroid above 0.001 mostly appeared in blood too.

Authors of the study amplified TCR beta CDR3 regions from RNA transcripts. The primer set for the first-round RT-PCR of the TCR CDR3 was HTBI. One entry per CDR3 protein, called by TCRdb with MiXCR from the multiplex PCR reads. The repertoire holds approximately 610,000 distinct CDR3 sequences, with roughly 17% as singletons. With respect to this clonotype: Its specificity is not known.

The chain employs TRBV29-1 and TRBJ2-5, with TRBD1 matching over 8 bases. The sample consisted of blood. This sequence originates from a young woman with Graves' hyperthyroidism. This CDR3 reads CSGGQALGETQYF. The CDR3 DNA is TGCAGCGGGGGACAGGCGCTAGGGGAGACCCAGTACTTC. Based on the CDR3 plus reference TRBV29-1 and TRBJ2-5, the full variable domain is SAVISQKPSRDICQRGTSLTIQCQVDSQVTMMFWYRQQPGQSLTLIATANQGSEATYESGFVIDKFPISRPNLTFSTLTVSNMSPEDSSIYLCSGGQALGETQYFGPGTRLLVL.